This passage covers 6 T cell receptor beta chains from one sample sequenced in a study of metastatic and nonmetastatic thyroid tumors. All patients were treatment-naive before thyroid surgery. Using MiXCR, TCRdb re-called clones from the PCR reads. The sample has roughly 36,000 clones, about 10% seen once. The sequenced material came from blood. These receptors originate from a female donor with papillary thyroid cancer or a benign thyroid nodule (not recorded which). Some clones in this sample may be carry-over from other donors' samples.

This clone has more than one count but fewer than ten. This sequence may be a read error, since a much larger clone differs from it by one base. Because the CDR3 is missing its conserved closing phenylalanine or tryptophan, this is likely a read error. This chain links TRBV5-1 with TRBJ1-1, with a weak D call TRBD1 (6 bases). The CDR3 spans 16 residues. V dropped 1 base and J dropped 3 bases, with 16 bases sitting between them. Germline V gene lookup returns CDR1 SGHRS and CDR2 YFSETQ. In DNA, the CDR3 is TGCGCCAGCAGCTTGAGGGTGGGCAGGGGCTACACTGAAGCTTTCCTT. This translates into CASSLRVGRGYTEAFL.

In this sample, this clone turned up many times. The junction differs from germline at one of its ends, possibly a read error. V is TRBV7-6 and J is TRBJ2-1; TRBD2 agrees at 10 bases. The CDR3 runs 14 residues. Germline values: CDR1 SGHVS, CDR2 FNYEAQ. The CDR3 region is CASSLAGAPNEQFF. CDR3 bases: TGTGCCAGCAGCCTAGCGGGGGCCCCCAATGAGCAGTTCTTC.

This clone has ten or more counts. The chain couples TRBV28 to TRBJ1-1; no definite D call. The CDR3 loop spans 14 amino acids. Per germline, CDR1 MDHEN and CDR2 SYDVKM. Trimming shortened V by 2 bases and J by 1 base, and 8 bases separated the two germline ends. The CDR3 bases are TGTGCCAGCAGTTTAAGAAACAGGAACACTGAAGCTTTCTTT. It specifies CASSLRNRNTEAFF.

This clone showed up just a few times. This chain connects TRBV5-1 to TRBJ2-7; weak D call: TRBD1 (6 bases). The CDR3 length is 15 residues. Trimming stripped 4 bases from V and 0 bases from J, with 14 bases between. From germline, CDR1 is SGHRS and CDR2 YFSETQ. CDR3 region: CASSGKDSGSYEQYF. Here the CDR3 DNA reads TGCGCCAGCAGCGGAAAGGACAGCGGCTCCTACGAGCAGTACTTC.

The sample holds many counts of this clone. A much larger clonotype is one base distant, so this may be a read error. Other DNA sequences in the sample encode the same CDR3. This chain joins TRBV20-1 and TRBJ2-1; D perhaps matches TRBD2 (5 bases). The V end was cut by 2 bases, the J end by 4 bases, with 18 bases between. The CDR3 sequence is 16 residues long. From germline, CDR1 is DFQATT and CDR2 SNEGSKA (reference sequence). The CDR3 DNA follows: TGCAGTGCTAGACTAGCAGGTTGGGTATTATACAATGAGCAGTTCTTC. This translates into CSARLAGWVLYNEQFF.

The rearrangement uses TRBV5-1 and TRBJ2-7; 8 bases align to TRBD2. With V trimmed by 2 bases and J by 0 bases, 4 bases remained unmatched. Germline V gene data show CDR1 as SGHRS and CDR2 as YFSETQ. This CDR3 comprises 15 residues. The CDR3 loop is CASSLSGGNSYEQYF. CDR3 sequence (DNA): TGCGCCAGCAGCTTAAGCGGGGGAAACTCCTACGAGCAGTACTTC.